This passage covers 29 T cell receptor beta chains from one sample sequenced in a study of cytomegalovirus exposure and HLA in healthy donors. Amplification used 60 Vbeta primers and 13 Jbeta primers. TCRdb's table, derived via immunoSEQ multiplex PCR, lists solely in-frame clones and lacks some. The sample has around 200,000 clones, 70% to 80% seen once; the top ten hold about 2%. The sample taken for sequencing was PBMCs. The receptors were sampled from a woman in her forties or fifties in good health and CMV-seronegative.

The chain recombines TRBV27 with TRBJ1-6, with D unresolved. The V and J ends lost 2 bases and 5 bases respectively, with 10 bases between them. In germline, CDR1 is MNHEY, CDR2 SMNVEV (reference sequence). The CDR3 length is 15 residues. The DNA of the CDR3 is TGTGCCAGCAGTTTACCGGGTCCAAATAATTCACCCCTCCACTTT. Translating gives CASSLPGPNNSPLHF.

This clone was seen just once. The chain has TRBV28 and TRBJ1-2; no definite D call. Trimming shortened V by 5 bases and J by 0 bases, and 13 bases separated the two germline ends. The CDR3 runs to 15 residues. Germline V gene lookup returns CDR1 MDHEN and CDR2 SYDVKM. CDR3 nucleotide sequence: TGTGCCAGCAGTACATCTGCGGGGACTAACTATGGCTACACCTTC. Translated, it gives CASSTSAGTNYGYTF.

The V and J genes are TRBV28 and TRBJ2-7, with TRBD2 identical over 9 bases. CDR3 size: 15 residues. CDR1 is MDHEN, CDR2 SYDVKM, per germline. Unmatched junction bases numbered 11, after V lost 5 bases and J lost 6 bases. The CDR3 DNA is TGTGCCAGCAGTCCCCAGATTAGCGGGGGTCGCGAGCAGTACTTC. Its translation: CASSPQISGGREQYF. The whole variable domain, remainder taken from reference TRBV28 and TRBJ2-7, is DVKVTQSSRYLVKRTGEKVFLECVQDMDHENMFWYRQDPGLGLRLIYFSYDVKMKEKGDIPEGYSVSREKKERFSLILESASTNQTSMYLCASSPQISGGREQYFGPGTRLTVT.

This rearrangement joins TRBV9 to TRBJ2-7; possible D gene TRBD2, 5 bases. The ends were cut back, 0 bases at V and 6 bases at J, with 16 bases in the middle. In germline, CDR1 is SGDLS, CDR2 YYNGEE. CDR3 length equals 15 residues. The CDR3 here is CASSVGELRESEQYF. The CDR3 nucleotides are TGTGCCAGCAGCGTAGGGGAGCTCCGAGAATCCGAGCAGTACTTC.

J is TRBJ2-7 and V is TRBV13; TRBD2 matches 10 bases. This CDR3 is built from 15 residues. CDR1 and CDR2 (germline): PRHDT, FYEKMQ (reference sequence). Unmatched junction bases numbered 14, after V lost 4 bases and J lost 11 bases. CDR3 DNA sequence: TGTGCCAGCAGCTCCACGACTAGCGGGTTTCGACGAGAGTACTTC. This gives the protein CASSSTTSGFRREYF.

This clone came up a few times. J is TRBJ2-3 and V is TRBV7-2, with D possibly being TRBD2 (5 bases). CDR1 is SGHTA, CDR2 FQGNSA, per germline. Trimming removed 3 bases at V and 5 bases at J, with 6 bases between. The CDR3 length is 12 residues. The CDR3 DNA reads as TGTGCCAGCAGCTTGAGCGGAGATACGCAGTATTTT. Its translation is CASSLSGDTQYF.

The chain joins TRBV5-1 to TRBJ2-3; 15 bases line up with TRBD2. V shed 4 bases, J shed 7 bases, and the junction held 4 bases outside the gene matches. Looked up from germline, CDR1 is SGHRS and CDR2 is YFSETQ. CDR3 length equals 15 residues. CDR3 in amino acids: CASSPGTSGGNTQYF. CDR3 DNA sequence: TGCGCCAGCAGCCCCGGGACTAGCGGGGGGAATACGCAGTATTTT.

This clone appeared a single time. V gene TRBV18 combines with J gene TRBJ2-5; TRBD2 matches at 7 bases. Germline V CDR1 and CDR2: KGHSH, LQKENI. V lost 3 bases and J lost 5; bases outside the gene matches: 6. The CDR3 sequence is 14 residues long. CDR3 residues: CASSPQAGMETQYF. The CDR3 DNA reads TGTGCCAGCTCACCGCAAGCGGGAATGGAGACCCAGTACTTC.

This clone was detected only once. The junction and the germline gene differ at one end; a read error may be behind it. This chain links TRBV7-9 with TRBJ2-3; 12 bases are shared with TRBD1. Germline CDR1 reads SEHNR; CDR2 reads FQNEAQ (reference sequence). The CDR3 runs 18 residues. CDR3 bases: TGTTCCAGCAGCTTAGGAGGGACAGGGGGCAGGAGATCAGATACGCAGTATTTT. Protein: CSSSLGGTGGRRSDTQYF.

The chain links TRBV10-3 to TRBJ2-7; 9 nucleotides match TRBD2. The CDR3 contains 12 residues. Germline CDR1 and CDR2: ENHRY and SYGVKD. The V segment lost 9 bases and the J segment 5 bases; nucleotides outside the gene matches: 5. CDR3 sequence (DNA): TGTGCCATGGCGGGGGGGGGTGACGAGCAGTACTTC. Protein product: CAMAGGGDEQYF.

This clone occurred once. The chain uses TRBV4-1 and TRBJ1-6; the D gene is possibly TRBD1 (5 bases). Trimming took off 0 bases at V and 5 bases at J, with 17 bases between the two ends. The CDR3 loop spans 18 amino acids. Germline-derived CDR1 and CDR2 are MGHRA and YSYEKL. The DNA of the CDR3 is TGCGCCAGCAGCCAAGATGTGGAGACAGCGATTGATAATTCACCCCTCCACTTT. It yields the protein CASSQDVETAIDNSPLHF.

CDR3 nucleotides: TGTGCCAGCAGTCCCAAAGGAACAGGGTGGATGAATTCACCCCTCCACTTT. Protein: CASSPKGTGWMNSPLHF. The V and J genes are TRBV28 and TRBJ1-6; D might be TRBD1 (6 bases). Germline values: CDR1 MDHEN, CDR2 SYDVKM. V lost 5 bases, J lost 7 bases, and 21 bases lay in between. This CDR3 is built from 17 residues. The variable domain in full, completed from reference TRBV28 and TRBJ1-6, reads DVKVTQSSRYLVKRTGEKVFLECVQDMDHENMFWYRQDPGLGLRLIYFSYDVKMKEKGDIPEGYSVSREKKERFSLILESASTNQTSMYLCASSPKGTGWMNSPLHFGNGTRLTVT.

The CDR3: CASSFGGGQFF. Here the CDR3 DNA reads TGTGCCAGCAGCTTCGGCGGAGGGCAGTTCTTC. This chain uses TRBV5-4 with TRBJ2-1; D perhaps matches TRBD2 (5 bases). The CDR3 is made up of 11 amino acids. Germline values: CDR1 SGHNT, CDR2 YYREEE (reference sequence). V lost 2 bases and J lost 12, with 9 bases in between. Full variable domain (remainder filled in from reference TRBV5-4 and TRBJ2-1): ETGVTQSPTHLIKTRGQQVTLRCSSQSGHNTVSWYQQALGQGPQFIFQYYREEENGRGNFPPRFSGLQFPNYSSELNVNALELDDSALYLCASSFGGGQFFGPGTRLTVL.

The chain employs TRBV28 and TRBJ2-7; 9 bases fit TRBD1. The CDR3 is 14 residues long. CDR1 MDHEN and CDR2 SYDVKM come from the germline V gene. J gave up 2 bases and V 6 bases, and 5 bases lay outside the gene matches. The CDR3 here is CASRNDRGAYEQYF. DNA of the CDR3: TGTGCCAGCAGGAACGACAGGGGGGCCTACGAGCAGTACTTC.

In this sample, this clone turned up once. The chain carries TRBV28 and TRBJ1-3; D remains unclear. The CDR3 is 13 residues long. CDR1 and CDR2 from the germline V gene are MDHEN and SYDVKM. The germline V and J ends were trimmed by 8 bases and 4 bases, with 12 bases remaining between them. For the CDR3, the DNA is TGTGCCAGCTCCCTTGGAGGAGGAAACACCATATATTTT. It encodes CASSLGGGNTIYF.

The chain uses TRBV10-3 and TRBJ2-7, with 8 bases lining up with TRBD2. CDR3 length equals 11 residues. Germline V gives CDR1 ENHRY, CDR2 SYGVKD. The CDR3 DNA follows: TGTACCTCGGGGCGGGGGGACGAGCAGTACTTC. Residues: CTSGRGDEQYF.

V and J are TRBV28 and TRBJ1-1, with TRBD1 as a possible D gene (6 bases). Germline V gives CDR1 MDHEN, CDR2 SYDVKM. Trimming took 6 bases from V and 0 from J, leaving 14 bases between them. CDR3 length equals 15 residues. The CDR3 DNA follows: TGTGCCAGCAGCATAAGAGGGGGTATGAACACTGAAGCTTTCTTT. It yields the protein CASSIRGGMNTEAFF.

This clone showed up just a few times. This sequence joins TRBV5-4 and TRBJ1-6, with a weak D call TRBD1 (6 bases). This CDR3 contains 16 residues. Per the germline V gene, CDR1 is SGHNT and CDR2 is YYREEE (reference sequence). V gave up 4 bases and J gave up 9 bases, with 20 bases separating them. DNA for the CDR3: TGTGCCAGCAGCCCCCGGGGGGGCCTCGGCATTTCACCCCTCCACTTT. Translation gives CASSPRGGLGISPLHF.

The chain combines TRBV28 with TRBJ1-5; 12 bases are shared with TRBD1. V gave up 2 bases and J gave up 14 bases; unmatched junction bases: 13. The CDR3 covers 16 residues. Germline assignment: CDR1 MDHEN and CDR2 SYDVKM. The CDR3 nucleotides read TGTGCCAGCAGTTTAGGGGGGACAGGGGGCAGGTTCAGTGAGCATTTT. Residues: CASSLGGTGGRFSEHF.

V and J are TRBV7-8 and TRBJ1-5; 7 bases map to TRBD1. The V segment lost 5 bases and the J segment 6 bases; nucleotides outside the gene matches: 10. The CDR3 loop spans 15 amino acids. CDR1 is SGHVS, CDR2 FQNEAQ, per germline. For the CDR3, the DNA is TGTGCCAGCAGCCCCCAGGGGACAGTTACTCAGCCCCAGCATTTT. It yields the protein CASSPQGTVTQPQHF.

The chain uses TRBV10-3 and TRBJ2-6; the D gene is possibly TRBD1 (5 bases). Trimming took 6 bases from V and 0 from J, leaving 6 bases between them. Germline V gives CDR1 ENHRY, CDR2 SYGVKD. The CDR3 runs 14 residues. CDR3 nucleotide sequence: TGTGCCATCAGAAGGGGCTCTGGGGCCAACGTCCTGACTTTC. Encoded protein: CAIRRGSGANVLTF.

The chain links TRBV9 to TRBJ2-3; 9 bases are a match to TRBD1. Per germline, CDR1 SGDLS and CDR2 YYNGEE. V gave up 0 bases and J gave up 7 bases; unmatched junction bases: 18. This CDR3 has 19 amino acids. The CDR3 loop reads CASSVASRMGQGYPNTQYF. The CDR3 bases are TGTGCCAGCAGCGTAGCTTCGAGGATGGGACAGGGTTATCCAAATACGCAGTATTTT.

About this clone itself: Other DNA sequences in the sample encode the same CDR3. This sequence joins TRBV9 and TRBJ2-6, with 8 bases that match TRBD1. V was pared by 4 bases and J by 7 bases, with 22 bases of the junction left unmatched. This CDR3 is built from 20 residues. Germline assignment: CDR1 SGDLS and CDR2 YYNGEE. CDR3 protein: CASSLEGDGTGRLAANVLTF. In nucleotides, the CDR3 is TGTGCCAGCAGCTTAGAGGGGGATGGGACAGGTCGGCTGGCTGCCAACGTCCTGACTTTC.

The chain has TRBV7-2 and TRBJ2-7, with 13 bases that match TRBD2. The trim removed 4 bases at V and 2 bases at J, leaving 5 bases unmatched. This CDR3 has 16 amino acids. Germline V gene lookup returns CDR1 SGHTA and CDR2 FQGNSA. The CDR3 is CASSSRTSGSPYEQYF. The CDR3 DNA follows: TGTGCCAGCAGCTCTCGGACTAGCGGGAGCCCCTACGAGCAGTACTTC.

This sequence joins TRBV5-6 and TRBJ2-7, with 10 bases matching TRBD1. This CDR3 is 15 amino acids long. J lost 9 bases, V lost 2 bases, and 11 bases had no gene match. Germline values: CDR1 SGHDT, CDR2 YYEEEE. This CDR3 reads CASSFSGTGVYGQYF. Here the CDR3 DNA reads TGTGCCAGCAGCTTTAGTGGGACAGGGGTGTATGGGCAGTACTTC.

The rearrangement links TRBV28 to TRBJ2-2; 13 positions agree with TRBD2. The J segment lost 4 bases and the V segment lost 1 base, leaving 3 bases of the junction unmatched. Looked up from germline, CDR1 is MDHEN and CDR2 is SYDVKM. CDR3 length: 17 amino acids. The CDR3 sequence is CASSLSGLAGTTGELFF. CDR3 DNA: TGTGCCAGCAGTTTATCGGGACTAGCGGGAACCACCGGGGAGCTGTTTTTT. Filled out from reference TRBV28 and TRBJ2-2, the complete variable domain reads DVKVTQSSRYLVKRTGEKVFLECVQDMDHENMFWYRQDPGLGLRLIYFSYDVKMKEKGDIPEGYSVSREKKERFSLILESASTNQTSMYLCASSLSGLAGTTGELFFGEGSRLTVL.

The V gene is TRBV7-2, the J gene TRBJ2-2, with D maybe TRBD1 (5 bases). V shed 1 base and J shed 6 bases, with 9 bases lying between them. Germline V gene sequence: CDR1 SGHTA, CDR2 FQGNSA. The CDR3 has 14 residues. The CDR3 is CASSLVGRAGELFF. DNA for the CDR3: TGTGCCAGCAGCTTAGTGGGCAGGGCCGGGGAGCTGTTTTTT. The whole variable domain, remainder taken from reference TRBV7-2 and TRBJ2-2, is GAGVSQSPSNKVTEKGKDVELRCDPISGHTALYWYRQSLGQGLEFLIYFQGNSAPDKSGLPSDRFSAERTGGSVSTLTIQRTQQEDSAVYLCASSLVGRAGELFFGEGSRLTVL.

In DNA, the CDR3 is TGTGCCAGCAGCTTAACAGGGGGCCAAGAGACCCAGTACTTC. It yields the protein CASSLTGGQETQYF. This chain joins TRBV7-3 and TRBJ2-5, with a weak D call TRBD1 (6 bases). V was shortened by 0 bases and J by 1 base, with 6 bases between the two germline ends. Looked up from germline, CDR1 is SGHTA and CDR2 is FQGTGA. The CDR3 loop spans 14 amino acids.

The V call is TRBV10-3, the J call TRBJ1-2; tentative D call: TRBD1 (5 bases). V gave up 6 bases and J gave up 4 bases, with 12 bases separating them. Germline assignment: CDR1 ENHRY and CDR2 SYGVKD. The CDR3 has 13 amino acids. The CDR3 sequence is CAIRTDSVYGYTF. The CDR3 DNA reads as TGTGCCATCAGGACCGACAGTGTCTATGGCTACACCTTC.